Listed here are 14 T cell receptor beta chains from one sample, sequenced in a study of blood T cells in healthy people across ages. A sample-barcoded 5' primer and a J-beta primer mix were used in a second PCR of roughly 6 to 12 cycles. Each CDR3 protein is one row after TCRdb ran MiXCR on the 5' RACE reads. The sample includes about 800,000 distinct CDR3 sequences, around a quarter of them seen just once. These sequences were also reported in another study, on T cells of mothers and their children.

The sequenced material came from blood. Source of these receptors: a boy aged 5 to 17 in good health.

A few counts support this clonotype. The chain carries TRBV11-2 and TRBJ2-5; 7 bases are a match to TRBD2. The J segment lost 0 bases and the V segment lost 2 bases, leaving 3 bases of the junction unmatched. The CDR3 loop spans 15 amino acids. Looked up from germline, CDR1 is SGHAT and CDR2 is FQNNGV. The CDR3 here is CASSLSLADQETQYF. The DNA of the CDR3 is TGTGCCAGCAGCTTATCGCTAGCGGACCAAGAGACCCAGTACTTC.

The gene calls are TRBV11-2 and TRBJ2-7, with D perhaps given as TRBD1 or TRBD2 (5 bases each). Trimming shortened V by 3 bases and J by 7 bases, and 19 bases separated the two germline ends. The germline gives CDR1 SGHAT, CDR2 FQNNGV. There are 15 residues in the CDR3. The CDR3 reads CASSFGQGVREEQYF. Here the CDR3 DNA reads TGTGCCAGCAGCTTCGGCCAGGGAGTAAGGGAAGAGCAGTACTTC.

V and J are TRBV11-1 and TRBJ2-5; a weak D match, TRBD1 (6 bases). With 4 bases removed from V and 4 bases from J, the gap between germline ends came to 19 bases. The germline CDR1 and CDR2 sequences are SGHAT and FQDESV (reference sequence). The CDR3 extends over 16 amino acids. CDR3 in amino acids: CASSSDSLLGVETQYF. In DNA form, the CDR3 reads TGTGCCAGCAGCTCGGACAGTCTGCTTGGGGTAGAGACCCAGTACTTC. Full variable domain (remainder filled in from reference TRBV11-1 and TRBJ2-5): EAEVAQSPRYKITEKSQAVAFWCDPISGHATLYWYRQILGQGPELLVQFQDESVVDDSQLPKDRFSAERLKGVDSTLKIQPAELGDSAMYLCASSSDSLLGVETQYFGPGTRLLVL.

The chain is built from TRBV6-5 and TRBJ2-5; possible D gene TRBD2, 5 bases. Germline CDR1 reads MNHEY; CDR2 reads SVGAGI. Trimming stripped 6 bases from V and 5 bases from J, with 10 bases between. This CDR3 is built from 12 residues. The CDR3 region has the DNA TGTGCCAGCAGGTACGGCGGGGAGACCCAGTACTTC. It specifies CASRYGGETQYF.

This clonotype has more than one count but fewer than ten. This sequence joins TRBV3-1 and TRBJ2-1; D is perhaps TRBD2 (6 bases). The germline gives CDR1 LGHDT, CDR2 YNNKEL (reference sequence). CDR3 length: 13 residues. Between the trimmed V and J ends, which lost 1 base and 8 bases, there was a span of 9 bases. The CDR3 nucleotides are TGTGCCAGCAGCCAAGCTGGGACTTATGAGCAGTTCTTC. Residues: CASSQAGTYEQFF.

The chain joins TRBV29-1 to TRBJ2-1; 9 nucleotides align to TRBD2. The V gene's germline CDR1 is SQVTM and CDR2 ANQGSEA. The CDR3 loop spans 13 amino acids. The trim removed 6 bases at V and 6 bases at J, leaving 6 bases unmatched. CDR3 amino acids: CSVREGGLNEQFF. The CDR3 DNA reads TGCAGCGTGCGGGAGGGGGGCCTCAATGAGCAGTTCTTC.

A few counts support this clonotype. The rearrangement joins TRBV29-1 to TRBJ1-1; 7 bases are shared with TRBD1. CDR3 length: 12 amino acids. Trimming at V came to 4 bases and at J to 6 bases, leaving 5 bases not matched to a gene. Germline-derived CDR1 and CDR2 are SQVTM and ANQGSEA. The CDR3, as DNA: TGCAGCGTTGGAGGGGGCGCCGCTGAAGCTTTCTTT. This sequence encodes CSVGGGAAEAFF.

The V gene is TRBV7-8, the J gene TRBJ2-4; the D gene is possibly TRBD1 (6 bases). Germline lookup yields CDR1 SGHVS and CDR2 FQNEAQ. V was clipped by 4 bases and J by 1 base, with 14 bases between them. This CDR3 has 16 amino acids. The DNA of the CDR3 is TGTGCCAGCAGCTCGATGGCAGGGGTCGCCAAAAACATTCAGTACTTC. It codes for CASSSMAGVAKNIQYF. The complete variable domain, with remaining parts taken from reference TRBV7-8 and TRBJ2-4, reads GAGVSQSPRYKVAKRGQDVALRCDPISGHVSLFWYQQALGQGPEFLTYFQNEAQLDKSGLPSDRFFAERPEGSVSTLKIQRTQQEDSAVYLCASSSMAGVAKNIQYFGAGTRLSVL.

This clonotype was observed at least ten times. This rearrangement joins TRBV28 to TRBJ1-4; TRBD1 is a possible D gene (6 bases). The germline V gene has CDR1 MDHEN and CDR2 SYDVKM. The CDR3 has 16 residues. Trimming left V 6 bases short and J 4 bases short, with 18 bases between. The CDR3 loop reads CASRPIYRAINEKLFF. The CDR3, as DNA: TGTGCCAGCAGACCTATCTACAGGGCTATTAATGAAAAACTGTTTTTT.

The rearrangement joins TRBV5-6 to TRBJ2-1, with unresolved D. CDR3 length equals 11 residues. V lost 6 bases and J 5 bases, leaving 6 bases between the germline ends. Germline CDR1 reads SGHDT; CDR2 reads YYEEEE. CDR3 sequence: CASIMDNEQFF. CDR3 nucleotide sequence: TGTGCCAGCATCATGGACAATGAGCAGTTCTTC.

The CDR3 protein is CASSSGTDNEQFF. DNA for the CDR3: TGTGCCAGCAGCTCCGGGACAGACAATGAGCAGTTCTTC. The rearrangement links TRBV9 to TRBJ2-1; 7 bases map to TRBD1. CDR1 and CDR2 from the germline V gene are SGDLS and YYNGEE. V lost 4 bases, J lost 5 bases, and 3 bases stayed unmatched. CDR3 size: 13 residues.

The rearrangement joins TRBV7-2 to TRBJ2-1; D is possibly TRBD1 (6 bases). The CDR3 extends over 15 amino acids. The ends were cut back, 4 bases at V and 5 bases at J, with 15 bases in the middle. CDR1 SGHTA and CDR2 FQGNSA come from the germline V gene. The CDR3 protein is CASSSYRDKNNEQFF. Written as DNA, the CDR3 is TGTGCCAGCAGCTCATACCGGGACAAAAACAATGAGCAGTTCTTC.

This clonotype was observed a few times. The rearrangement uses TRBV12-3 or TRBV12-4 and TRBJ1-5, with D unclear. Trimming took off 5 bases at V and 6 bases at J, with 14 bases between the two ends. The CDR3 totals 14 residues. The CDR3 protein is CASSSGSGTQPQHF. The DNA for the CDR3 is TGTGCCAGCAGTAGCGGCAGTGGTACTCAGCCCCAGCATTTT.

This clonotype has more than one count but fewer than ten. The genes are TRBV3-1 and TRBJ2-1; 8 nucleotides match TRBD1. Germline values: CDR1 LGHDT, CDR2 YNNKEL (reference sequence). This CDR3 is built from 15 residues. V gave up 1 base and J gave up 8 bases; unmatched junction bases: 7. DNA for the CDR3: TGTGCCAGCAGCCAAGGTCCCAGGGGGCGCGATGAGCAGTTCTTC. The encoded protein is CASSQGPRGRDEQFF.